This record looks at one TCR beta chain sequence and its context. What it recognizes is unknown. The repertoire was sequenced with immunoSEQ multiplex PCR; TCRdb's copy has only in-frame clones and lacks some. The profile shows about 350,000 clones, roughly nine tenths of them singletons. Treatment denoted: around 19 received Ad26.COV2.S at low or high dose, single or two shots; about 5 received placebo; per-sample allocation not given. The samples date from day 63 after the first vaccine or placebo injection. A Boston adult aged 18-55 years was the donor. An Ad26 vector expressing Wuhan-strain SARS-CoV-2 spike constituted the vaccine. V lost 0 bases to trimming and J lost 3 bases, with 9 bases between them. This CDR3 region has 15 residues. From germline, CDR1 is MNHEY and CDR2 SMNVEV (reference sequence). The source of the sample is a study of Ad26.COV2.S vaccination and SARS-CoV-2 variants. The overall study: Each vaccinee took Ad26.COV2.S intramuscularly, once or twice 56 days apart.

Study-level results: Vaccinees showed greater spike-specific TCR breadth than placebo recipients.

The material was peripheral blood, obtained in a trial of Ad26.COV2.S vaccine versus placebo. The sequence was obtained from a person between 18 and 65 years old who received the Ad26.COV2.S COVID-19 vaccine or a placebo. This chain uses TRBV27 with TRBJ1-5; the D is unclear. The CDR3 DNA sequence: TGTGCCAGCAGTTTATCGGTGGGAATCAATCAGCCCCAGCATTTT. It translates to CASSLSVGINQPQHF.